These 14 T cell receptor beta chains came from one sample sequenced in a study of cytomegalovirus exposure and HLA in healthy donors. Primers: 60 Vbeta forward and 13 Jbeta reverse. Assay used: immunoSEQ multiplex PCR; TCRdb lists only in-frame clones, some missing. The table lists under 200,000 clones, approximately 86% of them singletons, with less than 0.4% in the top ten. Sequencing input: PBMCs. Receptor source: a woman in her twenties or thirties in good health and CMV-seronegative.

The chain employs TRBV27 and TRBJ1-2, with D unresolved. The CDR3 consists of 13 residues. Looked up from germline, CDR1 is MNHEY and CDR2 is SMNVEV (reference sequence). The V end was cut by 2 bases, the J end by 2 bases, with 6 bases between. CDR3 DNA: TGTGCCAGCAGTTTAGGGCAGAACTATGGCTACACCTTC. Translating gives CASSLGQNYGYTF.

The CDR3 is CASSPSGNTDTQYF. CDR3 coding DNA: TGTGCCAGCAGTCCTAGCGGAAACACAGATACGCAGTATTTT. This chain connects TRBV27 to TRBJ2-3; TRBD2 aligns across 7 bases. The ends lost 5 bases at V and 2 bases at J; junction bases unmatched: 4. Germline V lookup: CDR1 MNHEY, CDR2 SMNVEV (reference sequence). The CDR3 has 14 residues.

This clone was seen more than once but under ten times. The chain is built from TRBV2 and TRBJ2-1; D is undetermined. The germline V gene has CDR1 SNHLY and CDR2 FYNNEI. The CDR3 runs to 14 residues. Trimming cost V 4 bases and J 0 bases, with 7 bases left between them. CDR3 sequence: CASSGPSSYNEQFF. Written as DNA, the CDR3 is TGTGCCAGCAGTGGTCCGAGCTCCTACAATGAGCAGTTCTTC.

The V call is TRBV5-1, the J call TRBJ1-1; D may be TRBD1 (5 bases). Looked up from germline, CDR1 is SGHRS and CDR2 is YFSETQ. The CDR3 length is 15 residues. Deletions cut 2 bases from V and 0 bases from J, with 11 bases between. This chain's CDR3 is CASSFSGGLNTEAFF. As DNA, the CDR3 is TGCGCCAGCAGCTTTTCGGGGGGATTGAACACTGAAGCTTTCTTT.

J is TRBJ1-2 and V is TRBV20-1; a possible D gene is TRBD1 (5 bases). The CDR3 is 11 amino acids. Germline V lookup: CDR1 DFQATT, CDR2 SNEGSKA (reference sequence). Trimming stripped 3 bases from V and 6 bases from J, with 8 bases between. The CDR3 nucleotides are TGCAGTGCTAGTAGGGGTAATGGCTACACCTTC. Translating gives CSASRGNGYTF.

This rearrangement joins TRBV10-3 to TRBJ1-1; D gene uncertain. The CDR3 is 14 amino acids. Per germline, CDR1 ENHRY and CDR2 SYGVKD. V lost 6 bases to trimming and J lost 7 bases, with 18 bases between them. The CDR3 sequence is CAISGAVSGYEAFF. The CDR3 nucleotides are TGTGCCATCAGCGGAGCGGTTTCGGGATATGAAGCTTTCTTT.

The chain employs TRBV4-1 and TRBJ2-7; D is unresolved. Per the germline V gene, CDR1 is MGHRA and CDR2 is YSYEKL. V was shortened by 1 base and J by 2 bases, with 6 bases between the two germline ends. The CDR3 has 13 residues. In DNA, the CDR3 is TGCGCCAGCAGCCAAGGGCAGACCTACGAGCAGTACTTC. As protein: CASSQGQTYEQYF.

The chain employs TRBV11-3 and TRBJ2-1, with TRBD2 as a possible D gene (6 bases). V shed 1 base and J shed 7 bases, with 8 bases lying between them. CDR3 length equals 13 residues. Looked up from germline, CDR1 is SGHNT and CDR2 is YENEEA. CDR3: CASSLVGGNEQFF. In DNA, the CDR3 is TGTGCCAGCAGCTTAGTAGGAGGGAATGAGCAGTTCTTC.

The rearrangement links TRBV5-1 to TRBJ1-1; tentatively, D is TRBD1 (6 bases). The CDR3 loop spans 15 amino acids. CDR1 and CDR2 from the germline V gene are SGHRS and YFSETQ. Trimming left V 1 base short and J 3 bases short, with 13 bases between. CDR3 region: CASSLSSRGHTEAFF. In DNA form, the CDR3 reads TGCGCCAGCAGCTTGAGCTCCAGGGGCCACACTGAAGCTTTCTTT.

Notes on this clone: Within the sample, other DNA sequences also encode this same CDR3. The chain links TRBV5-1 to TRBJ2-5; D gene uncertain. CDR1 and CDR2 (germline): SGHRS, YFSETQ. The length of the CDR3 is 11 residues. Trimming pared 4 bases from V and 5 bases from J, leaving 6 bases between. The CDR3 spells CASSPGETQYF. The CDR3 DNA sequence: TGCGCCAGCAGCCCCGGGGAGACCCAGTACTTC.

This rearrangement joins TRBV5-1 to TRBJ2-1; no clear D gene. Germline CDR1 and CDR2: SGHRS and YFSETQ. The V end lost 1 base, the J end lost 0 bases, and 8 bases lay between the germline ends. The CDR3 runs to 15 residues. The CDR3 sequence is CASSLRISSYNEQFF. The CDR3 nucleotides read TGCGCCAGCAGCTTGAGAATTAGCTCCTACAATGAGCAGTTCTTC.

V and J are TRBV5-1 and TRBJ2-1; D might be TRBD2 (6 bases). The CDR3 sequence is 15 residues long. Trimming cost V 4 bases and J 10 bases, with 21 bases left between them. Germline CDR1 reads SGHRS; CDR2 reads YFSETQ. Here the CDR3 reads CASSIGWAEGGEQFF. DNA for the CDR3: TGCGCCAGCAGCATAGGTTGGGCGGAGGGCGGGGAGCAGTTCTTC.

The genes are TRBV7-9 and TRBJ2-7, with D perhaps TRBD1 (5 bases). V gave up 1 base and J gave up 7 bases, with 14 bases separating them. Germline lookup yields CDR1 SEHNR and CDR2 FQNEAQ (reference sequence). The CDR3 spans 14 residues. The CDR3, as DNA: TGTGCCAGCAGCTTAGGACAGCAAACCGATGAGCAGTACTTC. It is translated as CASSLGQQTDEQYF.

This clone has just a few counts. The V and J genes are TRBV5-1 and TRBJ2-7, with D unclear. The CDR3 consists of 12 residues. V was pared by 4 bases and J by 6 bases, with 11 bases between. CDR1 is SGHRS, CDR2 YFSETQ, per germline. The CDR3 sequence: CASSAFPGEQYF. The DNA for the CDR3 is TGCGCCAGCAGCGCATTTCCGGGCGAGCAGTACTTC.